This TCR beta chain comes out of a study of Graves' ophthalmopathy and Graves' hyperthyroidism. CDR1 is MNHEY, CDR2 SMNVEV, per germline (reference sequence). The V end lost 0 bases, the J end lost 4 bases, and 4 bases lay between the germline ends. The CDR3 is 13 residues long. Moderate-to-severe activity, CAS ≥3, NOSPECS ≥4 and a duration under 3 months were seen in donors with ophthalmopathy. The study excluded patients with other autoimmune diseases, uncontrolled infections, pregnancy or lactation. It was on clinical symptoms, serum thyroxine, TRAb, thyroid ultrasound and orbital computed tomography that diagnosis relied. PBMCs stemmed from 10 ml of fresh peripheral blood. This clonotype came up a few times. RNA transcripts were the source from which TCR beta CDR3 regions were amplified. The authors performed first-round RT-PCR with HTBI primers and then a second-round multiplex PCR. MiXCR, run by TCRdb on the multiplex PCR reads, gives a single entry per CDR3 protein. The data contain approximately 330,000 distinct CDR3 sequences, under 20% of them seen just once; the ten biggest clones take up roughly an eighth.

The chain combines TRBV27 with TRBJ1-3; no definite D call. This receptor was identified in an adult man with Graves' ophthalmopathy. Input material: peripheral blood. The CDR3 sequence: CASSLSMGNTIYF. For the CDR3, the DNA is TGTGCCAGCAGTTTATCGATGGGAAACACCATATATTTT.